The present T cell receptor beta chain was sequenced within a study of T cells in Graves' hyperthyroidism and ophthalmopathy. Isolation of PBMCs was performed on 8.5 to 10 ml fresh peripheral blood. As concerns this clonotype: The antigen remains unidentified. The junction differs from germline at one of its ends, possibly a read error.

RNA transcripts were the template for amplifying TCR beta CDR3 regions. HTBI primers were the set used in a first-round RT-PCR of the TCR CDR3. TCRdb independently ran MiXCR on the multiplex PCR reads; one entry per CDR3 protein. In the table there are 700,000 or so distinct CDR3 sequences, around 15% of which are singletons. Whole-study findings and limits: In blood, most of the thyroid clonotypes expanded above 0.001 were also present.

CDR3 size: 13 residues. From germline, CDR1 is DFQATT and CDR2 SNEGSKA (reference sequence). This TCR came from a woman aged 45 to 65 with Graves' ophthalmopathy. Material for sequencing was blood. The gene calls are TRBV20-1 and TRBJ2-7; TRBD2 might be the D (5 bases). The CDR3 coding sequence is TGCAGTGCTCGGGATTTCTTTTCCTACGAGCAGTGCTTC. Translation gives CSARDFFSYEQCF.